The T cell receptor beta chain described here comes from a study of CD8 T cells in Susac syndrome. CDR3 length equals 18 residues. V lost 1 base and J lost 0, with 21 bases in between. Germline values: CDR1 GTSNPN, CDR2 SVGIG (reference sequence). TEMRA cells were FACS-enriched, and CD8+ and CD4+ T cells were isolated negatively. Reverse transcription of about 0.5 to 1 ug RNA was carried out with random hexamers. TCRdb passed the immunoSEQ multiplex PCR reads through MiXCR, listing each CDR3 protein once. Counted here are roughly 190,000 distinct CDR3 sequences, less than 95% occurring once; the ten biggest clones make up less than 0.12%.

The source is a human donor in good health. The sequenced sample consisted of CD4+ T cells from PBMCs. The chain links TRBV30 to TRBJ1-1; D remains ambiguous. The DNA for the CDR3 is TGTGCCTGGAGTGGCGGAACGGTCCTAAGACCAATGAACACTGAAGCTTTCTTT. Its protein is CAWSGGTVLRPMNTEAFF.